A single sample gave rise to the 17 T cell receptor beta chains below, sequenced in a study of blood T cell repertoires in COVID-19. Generated by immunoSEQ multiplex PCR, the TCRdb table keeps only in-frame clones and is missing some. Counted here are 55,000 to 70,000 clones, 75% to 95% occurring once; the ten biggest clones make up roughly 7.3%. Material: peripheral blood. Every receptor here comes from a man aged 40-49 years with COVID-19, enrolled during active disease.

This chain links TRBV6-6 with TRBJ1-4; D gene ambiguous. This CDR3 contains 11 residues. The V end was cut by 6 bases, the J end by 7 bases, with 6 bases between. Per germline, CDR1 MNHNY and CDR2 SVGAGI (reference sequence). The CDR3 DNA is TGTGCCAGCAGCGTTAGTGAAAAACTGTTTTTT. Translated, it gives CASSVSEKLFF.

This chain's CDR3 is CASSLGGVRARFEQYF. In DNA form, the CDR3 reads TGTGCCAGCAGCTTAGGCGGGGTCCGCGCGCGGTTTGAGCAGTACTTC. The gene calls are TRBV7-6 and TRBJ2-7; D possibly corresponds to TRBD2 (6 bases). Per the germline V gene, CDR1 is SGHVS and CDR2 is FNYEAQ. V was clipped by 1 base and J by 7 bases, with 20 bases between them. This CDR3 spans 16 amino acids.

The rearrangement links TRBV3-1 (or the pseudogene TRBV3-2) to TRBJ1-2; D is perhaps TRBD1 (6 bases). V was pared by 1 base and J by 4 bases, with 13 bases between. Germline lookup yields CDR1 LGHDT and CDR2 YNNKEL (reference sequence). The CDR3 sequence is 15 residues long. In nucleotides, the CDR3 is TGTGCCAGCAGCCAAGGGGCGGGCAGGGGCTATGGCTACACCTTC. Its translation: CASSQGAGRGYGYTF.

This chain uses TRBV28 with TRBJ1-6, with D tentatively TRBD1 (5 bases). V shed 7 bases and J shed 10 bases, with 14 bases lying between them. The germline V gene has CDR1 MDHEN and CDR2 SYDVKM. This CDR3 has 13 residues. This CDR3 is CASKGEIISPLHF. The CDR3 DNA sequence: TGTGCCAGCAAAGGGGAAATAATCTCACCCCTCCACTTT.

The J gene is TRBJ2-3, the V gene TRBV30, with D perhaps TRBD2 (7 bases). The CDR3 is 14 residues long. From germline, CDR1 is GTSNPN and CDR2 SVGIG (reference sequence). Trimming removed 0 bases from V and 5 bases from J, with 12 bases in between. CDR3 sequence reads: CAWSVGGAEDTQYF. The CDR3 DNA reads as TGTGCCTGGAGTGTAGGGGGGGCGGAAGATACGCAGTATTTT.

The chain recombines TRBV28 with TRBJ2-6; D might be TRBD1 (5 bases). The V and J ends lost 8 bases and 1 base respectively, with 6 bases between them. There are 13 residues in the CDR3. The germline gives CDR1 MDHEN, CDR2 SYDVKM. The CDR3 loop reads CASQGSGANVLTF. CDR3 nucleotides: TGTGCCAGCCAGGGTTCTGGGGCCAACGTCCTGACTTTC.

DNA of the CDR3: TGTGCCAGCAGTTCCTCCGGGACAGGGCACGTCGGTGGCTACACCTTC. Its protein product is CASSSSGTGHVGGYTF. The genes are TRBV6-5 and TRBJ1-2; 9 bases line up with TRBD1. Germline CDR1 is MNHEY and CDR2 is SVGAGI. The CDR3 extends over 16 amino acids. Losses at the gene ends were 4 bases for V and 7 bases for J; bases not matched to a gene: 13.

This clone appeared once. V and J are TRBV5-1 and TRBJ2-3; D unresolved. The germline V and J ends were trimmed by 0 bases and 2 bases, with 10 bases remaining between them. There are 15 residues in the CDR3. Germline loops: CDR1 SGHRS, CDR2 YFSETQ. The CDR3 nucleotides are TGCGCCAGCAGCTTGGGAACTCCTACCACAGATACGCAGTATTTT. As protein: CASSLGTPTTDTQYF.

In its sample, this clone was seen a few times. The V and J genes are TRBV2 and TRBJ1-6, with TRBD1 matching 8 bases. V lost 6 bases and J lost 8; bases outside the gene matches: 0. The CDR3 is 12 residues long. Germline assignment: CDR1 SNHLY and CDR2 FYNNEI. CDR3 residues: CASRTGDSPLHF. In nucleotides, the CDR3 is TGTGCCAGCAGGACAGGGGATTCACCCCTCCACTTT.

This clone was found once. This chain uses TRBV7-9 with TRBJ2-1; 8 nucleotides align to TRBD2. Germline lookup yields CDR1 SEHNR and CDR2 FQNEAQ (reference sequence). V gave up 6 bases and J gave up 6 bases; unmatched junction bases: 16. The CDR3 totals 17 residues. CDR3 sequence (DNA): TGTGCCAGCAGATCTGAGTGGCCCGGGGGGGCTATCAATGAGCAGTTCTTC. Encoded protein: CASRSEWPGGAINEQFF.

The genes are TRBV28 and TRBJ2-1; weak D call: TRBD1 (5 bases). Germline V gene data show CDR1 as MDHEN and CDR2 as SYDVKM. V lost 7 bases and J lost 3, with 10 bases in between. The CDR3 is 13 amino acids. The CDR3 DNA reads TGTGCCAGCAACCGACAGAGCTACAATGAGCAGTTCTTC. Translated: CASNRQSYNEQFF.

The gene calls are TRBV7-9 and TRBJ2-7; D possibly corresponds to TRBD2 (5 bases). CDR3 length: 14 amino acids. Germline values: CDR1 SEHNR, CDR2 FQNEAQ (reference sequence). The ends were cut back, 1 base at V and 2 bases at J, with 9 bases in the middle. The CDR3 DNA is TGTGCCAGCAGCTTAGAGATGGAGGCCTACGAGCAGTACTTC. This gives the protein CASSLEMEAYEQYF. Filled out from reference TRBV7-9 and TRBJ2-7, the complete variable domain reads DTGVSQNPRHKITKRGQNVTFRCDPISEHNRLYWYRQTLGQGPEFLTYFQNEAQLEKSRLLSDRFSAERPKGSFSTLEIQRTEQGDSAMYLCASSLEMEAYEQYFGPGTRLTVT.

V usage is TRBV9 and J usage is TRBJ2-5, with 8 bases matching TRBD2. The CDR3 is 17 amino acids. Germline V gene data show CDR1 as SGDLS and CDR2 as YYNGEE. V shed 3 bases, J shed 5 bases, and the junction held 15 bases outside the gene matches. CDR3 DNA: TGTGCCAGCAGCGAGCGAAGTGGGGGCTCGGGAGGGGAGACCCAGTACTTC. It yields the protein CASSERSGGSGGETQYF.

The V gene is TRBV6-6, the J gene TRBJ2-7; D may be TRBD1 (5 bases). In germline, CDR1 is MNHNY, CDR2 SVGAGI (reference sequence). The CDR3 length is 12 residues. With 7 bases removed from V and 2 bases from J, the gap between germline ends came to 9 bases. The CDR3 coding sequence is TGTGCCAGCAACCAGGGCCCCTACGAGCAGTACTTC. Its translation: CASNQGPYEQYF.

CDR3 sequence: CASSTRAGSTDTQYF. CDR3 in DNA: TGTGCCAGCAGTACCCGAGCGGGGAGCACAGATACGCAGTATTTT. This sequence joins TRBV28 and TRBJ2-3; 7 positions agree with TRBD2. V shed 5 bases and J 0 bases; nucleotides not matched to a gene: 5. The CDR3 is 15 residues long. Germline CDR1 reads MDHEN; CDR2 reads SYDVKM.

The CDR3: CAISEQRETQYF. The CDR3 coding sequence is TGTGCCATCAGTGAGCAACGGGAGACCCAGTACTTC. The rearrangement joins TRBV10-3 to TRBJ2-5; D gene ambiguous. CDR1 and CDR2 (germline): ENHRY, SYGVKD. The CDR3 loop spans 12 amino acids. The V gene lost 2 bases and the J gene lost 5 bases, with 6 bases spanning the gap.

The rearrangement uses TRBV12-3 or TRBV12-4 and TRBJ2-7; a possible D gene is TRBD2 (5 bases). This CDR3 is built from 13 residues. The ends were cut back, 2 bases at V and 6 bases at J, with 11 bases in the middle. As DNA, the CDR3 is TGTGCCAGCAGTTTACGGGAAGGTCTCGAGCAGTACTTC. Amino acids: CASSLREGLEQYF.